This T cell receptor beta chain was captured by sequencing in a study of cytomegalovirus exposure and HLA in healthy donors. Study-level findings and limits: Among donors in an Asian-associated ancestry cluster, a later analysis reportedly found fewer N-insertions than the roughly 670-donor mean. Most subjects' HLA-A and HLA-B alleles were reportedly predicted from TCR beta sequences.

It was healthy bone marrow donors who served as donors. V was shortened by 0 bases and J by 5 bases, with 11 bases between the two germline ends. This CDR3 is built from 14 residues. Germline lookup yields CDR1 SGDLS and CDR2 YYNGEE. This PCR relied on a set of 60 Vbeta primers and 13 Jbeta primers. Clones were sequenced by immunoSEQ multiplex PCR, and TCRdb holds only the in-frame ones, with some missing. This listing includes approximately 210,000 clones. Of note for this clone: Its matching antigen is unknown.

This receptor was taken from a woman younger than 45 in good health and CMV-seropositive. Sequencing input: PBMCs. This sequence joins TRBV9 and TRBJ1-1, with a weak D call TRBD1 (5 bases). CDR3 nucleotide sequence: TGTGCCAGCAGCGTAGGGGTAAAGGGGACTGAAGCTTTCTTT. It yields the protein CASSVGVKGTEAFF.